This TCR beta chain was identified during a study of T cell changes during pregnancy in multiple sclerosis (dated by TCRdb to about 2019). Context from the whole study: Changes in the T cell repertoire over the course of pregnancy were examined in this study in women with multiple sclerosis.

This clone is a singleton in its sample. The antigen it recognizes is unknown. No per-base quality is available; no much larger clone lies one base away. The library was produced with the immunoSEQ multiplex PCR assay. Drawn from immuneACCESS, this table holds only the in-frame rearrangements with V and J called that TCRdb kept. Clones are partly lost; checked studies trace under half to an unresolved V gene and leave the rest unexplained. For this sample there are about 43,000 clones; roughly 88% appear just once. The top ten clones comprise about 5% of the sample. Counted from cysteine to phenylalanine, this CDR3 has 13 amino acids. This entry keeps only the CDR3 DNA: 39 bases, framed from base 1. CDR1 and CDR2 are drawn from the germline V gene (reference sequence): MNHNY, SVGAGI. V was cut back by 8 bases and J by 7 bases, leaving a gap of 12 bases between them.

The source is a female donor in good health, enrolled as a control in a pregnancy study. The chain is assembled from TRBV6-6 and TRBJ1-6, with the D gene not confidently named. The specimen comprised peripheral blood, sampled in the first trimester of pregnancy. The CDR3 is CASGYRRNSPLHF. The DNA sequence is as follows: TGTGCCAGCGGGTACAGAAGAAATTCACCCCTCCACTTT.